The clone carrying this T cell receptor beta chain was observed at least ten times. The data are from a study of glioma-infiltrating T cells. Using RNA template, CDR3s of TCR alpha and beta were amplified with iRepertoire arm-PCR. One entry per CDR3 protein, called by TCRdb with MiXCR from the multiplex PCR reads. Among about 400,000 distinct CDR3 sequences, roughly two fifths were seen once, and the ten largest hold around 12%. Germline V gene data show CDR1 as DFQATT and CDR2 as SNEGSKA (reference sequence). J lost 7 bases, V lost 7 bases, and 11 bases had no gene match. The length of the CDR3 is 14 residues.

The TCR originated in a human donor with low-grade glioma or glioblastoma, undergoing nonglioma brain surgery, or in good health (not recorded which). Sequencing was done on a sample of glioma tissue, nonneoplastic brain tissue, or PBMCs (not recorded which). The chain recombines TRBV20-1 with TRBJ2-1; 9 bases match TRBD2. As DNA, the CDR3 is TGCAGTGGAAGGCAGCTAGCGGGGTCGAATGAGCAGTTCTTC. This encodes CSGRQLAGSNEQFF.